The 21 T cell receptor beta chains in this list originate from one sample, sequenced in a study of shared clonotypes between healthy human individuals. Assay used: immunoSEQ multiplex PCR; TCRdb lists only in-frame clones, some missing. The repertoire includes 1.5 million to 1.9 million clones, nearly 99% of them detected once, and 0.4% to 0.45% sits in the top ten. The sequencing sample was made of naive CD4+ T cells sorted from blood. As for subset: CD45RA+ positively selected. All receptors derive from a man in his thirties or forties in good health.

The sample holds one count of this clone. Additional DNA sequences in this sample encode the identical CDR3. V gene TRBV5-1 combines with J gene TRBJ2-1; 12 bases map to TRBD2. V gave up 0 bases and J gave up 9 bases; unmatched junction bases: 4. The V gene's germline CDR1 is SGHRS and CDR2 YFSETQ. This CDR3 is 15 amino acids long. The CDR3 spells CASSLGLAGVGEQFF. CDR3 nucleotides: TGCGCCAGCAGCTTGGGACTAGCGGGAGTTGGTGAGCAGTTCTTC.

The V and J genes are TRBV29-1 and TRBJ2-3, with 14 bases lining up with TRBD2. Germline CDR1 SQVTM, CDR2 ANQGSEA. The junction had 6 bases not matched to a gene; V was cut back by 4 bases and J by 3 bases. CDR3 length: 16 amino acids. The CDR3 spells CSVAGLAGGWTDTQYF. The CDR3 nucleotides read TGCAGCGTTGCTGGACTAGCGGGAGGTTGGACAGATACGCAGTATTTT.

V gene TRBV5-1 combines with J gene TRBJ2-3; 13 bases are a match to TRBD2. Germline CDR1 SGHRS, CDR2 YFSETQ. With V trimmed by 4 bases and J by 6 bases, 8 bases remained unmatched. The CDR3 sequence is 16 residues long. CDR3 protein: CASSPRTSGRTDTQYF. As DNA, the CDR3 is TGCGCCAGCAGCCCCCGGACTAGCGGGAGAACTGATACGCAGTATTTT.

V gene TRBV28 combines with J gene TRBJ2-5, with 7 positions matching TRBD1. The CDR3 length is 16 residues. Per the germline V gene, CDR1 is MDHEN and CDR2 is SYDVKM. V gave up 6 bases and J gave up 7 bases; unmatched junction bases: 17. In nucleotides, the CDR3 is TGTGCCAGCAGCCTAGGGATGACAGGGACGTTCGTGACCCAGTACTTC. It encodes CASSLGMTGTFVTQYF.

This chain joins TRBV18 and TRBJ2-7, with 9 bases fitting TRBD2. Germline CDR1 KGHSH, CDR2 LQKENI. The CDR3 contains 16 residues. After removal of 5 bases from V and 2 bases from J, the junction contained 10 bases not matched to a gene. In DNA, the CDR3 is TGTGCCAGCTCATACACCCGTAGCGGGAGCACCTACGAGCAGTACTTC. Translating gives CASSYTRSGSTYEQYF. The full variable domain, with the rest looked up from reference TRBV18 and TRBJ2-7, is NAGVMQNPRHLVRRRGQEARLRCSPMKGHSHVYWYRQLPEEGLKFMVYLQKENIIDESGMPKERFSAEFPKEGPSILRIQQVVRGDSAAYFCASSYTRSGSTYEQYFGPGTRLTVT.

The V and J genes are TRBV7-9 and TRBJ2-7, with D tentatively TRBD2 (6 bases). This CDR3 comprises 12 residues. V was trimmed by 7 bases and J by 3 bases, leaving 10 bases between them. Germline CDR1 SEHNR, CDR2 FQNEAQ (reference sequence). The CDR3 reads CASTAGFYEQYF. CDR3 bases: TGTGCCAGCACCGCGGGGTTCTACGAGCAGTACTTC. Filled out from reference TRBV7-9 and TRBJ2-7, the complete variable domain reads DTGVSQNPRHKITKRGQNVTFRCDPISEHNRLYWYRQTLGQGPEFLTYFQNEAQLEKSRLLSDRFSAERPKGSFSTLEIQRTEQGDSAMYLCASTAGFYEQYFGPGTRLTVT.

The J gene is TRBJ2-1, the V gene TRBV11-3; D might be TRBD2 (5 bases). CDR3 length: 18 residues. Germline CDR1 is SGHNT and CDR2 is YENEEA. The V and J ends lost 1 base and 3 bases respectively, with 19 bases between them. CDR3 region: CASSLGEWRSGGYNEQFF. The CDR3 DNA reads TGTGCCAGCAGCTTAGGAGAGTGGCGAAGCGGAGGCTACAATGAGCAGTTCTTC. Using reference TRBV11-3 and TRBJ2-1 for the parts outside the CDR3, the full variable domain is EAGVVQSPRYKIIEKKQPVAFWCNPISGHNTLYWYLQNLGQGPELLIRYENEEAVDDSQLPKDRFSAERLKGVDSTLKIQPAELGDSAVYLCASSLGEWRSGGYNEQFFGPGTRLTVL.

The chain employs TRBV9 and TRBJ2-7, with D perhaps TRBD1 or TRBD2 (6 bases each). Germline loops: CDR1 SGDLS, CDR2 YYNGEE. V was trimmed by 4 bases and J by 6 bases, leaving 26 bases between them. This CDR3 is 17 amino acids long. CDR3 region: CASSLFSRGLSPSEQYF. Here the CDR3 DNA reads TGTGCCAGCAGCCTCTTCTCCCGGGGGCTTTCCCCGAGCGAGCAGTACTTC.

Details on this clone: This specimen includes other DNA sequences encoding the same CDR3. CDR3 DNA sequence: TGTGCCAGCTCACCTGACAGGAATAATGAAAAACTGTTTTTT. Amino acids: CASSPDRNNEKLFF. The chain joins TRBV18 to TRBJ1-4; D is possibly TRBD1 (6 bases). Trimming cost V 3 bases and J 4 bases, with 9 bases left between them. The CDR3 has 14 residues. In germline, CDR1 is KGHSH, CDR2 LQKENI.

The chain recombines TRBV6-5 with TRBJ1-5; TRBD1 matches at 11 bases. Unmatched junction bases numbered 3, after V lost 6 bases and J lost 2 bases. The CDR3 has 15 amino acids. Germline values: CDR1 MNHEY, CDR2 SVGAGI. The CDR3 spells CASRGTGGGNQPQHF. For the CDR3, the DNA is TGTGCCAGCAGAGGGACAGGGGGTGGCAATCAGCCCCAGCATTTT.

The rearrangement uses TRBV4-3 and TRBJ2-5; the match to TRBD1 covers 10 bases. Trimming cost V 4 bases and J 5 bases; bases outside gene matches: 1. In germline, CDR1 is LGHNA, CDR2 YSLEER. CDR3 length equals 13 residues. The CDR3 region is CASSRQGAETQYF. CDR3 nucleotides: TGCGCCAGCAGCCGACAGGGGGCGGAGACCCAGTACTTC.

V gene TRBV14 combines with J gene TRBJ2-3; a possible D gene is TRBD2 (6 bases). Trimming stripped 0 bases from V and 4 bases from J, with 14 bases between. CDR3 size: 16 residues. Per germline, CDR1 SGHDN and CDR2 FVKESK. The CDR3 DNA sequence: TGTGCCAGCAGCCAAGATGGAGGGGCGCCACCAGATACGCAGTATTTT. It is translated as CASSQDGGAPPDTQYF.

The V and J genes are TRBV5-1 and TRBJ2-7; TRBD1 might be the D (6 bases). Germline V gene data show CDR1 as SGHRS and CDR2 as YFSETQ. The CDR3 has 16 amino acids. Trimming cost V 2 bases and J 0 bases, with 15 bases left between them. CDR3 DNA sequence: TGCGCCAGCAGCTTACCCGCAGGGGCGTTCTCCTACGAGCAGTACTTC. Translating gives CASSLPAGAFSYEQYF.

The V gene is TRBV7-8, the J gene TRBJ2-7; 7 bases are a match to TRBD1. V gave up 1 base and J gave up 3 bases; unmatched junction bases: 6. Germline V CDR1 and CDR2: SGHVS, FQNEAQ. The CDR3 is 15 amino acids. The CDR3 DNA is TGTGCCAGCAGCTTAGGGGTCCCAGGGGGCTACGAGCAGTACTTC. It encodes CASSLGVPGGYEQYF.

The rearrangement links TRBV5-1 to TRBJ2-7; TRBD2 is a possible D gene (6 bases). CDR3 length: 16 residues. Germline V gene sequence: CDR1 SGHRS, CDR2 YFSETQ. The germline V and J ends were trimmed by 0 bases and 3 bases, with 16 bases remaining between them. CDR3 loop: CASSLDRRVLHYEQYF. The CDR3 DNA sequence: TGCGCCAGCAGCTTGGATCGGAGGGTTCTCCACTACGAGCAGTACTTC. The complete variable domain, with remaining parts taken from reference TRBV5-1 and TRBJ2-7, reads KAGVTQTPRYLIKTRGQQVTLSCSPISGHRSVSWYQQTPGQGLQFLFEYFSETQRNKGNFPGRFSGRQFSNSRSEMNVSTLELGDSALYLCASSLDRRVLHYEQYFGPGTRLTVT.

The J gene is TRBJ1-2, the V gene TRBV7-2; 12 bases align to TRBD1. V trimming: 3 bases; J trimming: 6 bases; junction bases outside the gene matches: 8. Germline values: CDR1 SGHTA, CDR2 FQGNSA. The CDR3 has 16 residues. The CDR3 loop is CASSFSRGTGGDGYTF. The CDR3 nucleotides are TGTGCCAGCAGCTTCTCCAGAGGGACAGGGGGCGATGGCTACACCTTC.

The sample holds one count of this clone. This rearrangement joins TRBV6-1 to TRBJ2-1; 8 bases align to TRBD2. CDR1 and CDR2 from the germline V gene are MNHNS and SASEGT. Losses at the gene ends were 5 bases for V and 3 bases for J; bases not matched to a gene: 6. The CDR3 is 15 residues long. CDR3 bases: TGTGCCAGCAGTCTTGAACTAGCGGACTACAATGAGCAGTTCTTC. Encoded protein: CASSLELADYNEQFF.

The CDR3 reads CASKVEGRAQETQYF. The CDR3 DNA sequence: TGTGCCAGCAAGGTAGAAGGACGTGCCCAAGAGACCCAGTACTTC. V usage is TRBV2 and J usage is TRBJ2-5, with unresolved D. Trimming removed 7 bases at V and 1 base at J, with 16 bases between. The length of the CDR3 is 15 residues. Germline V gene sequence: CDR1 SNHLY, CDR2 FYNNEI.

The CDR3 DNA reads TGTGCCAGCAGCGTTGCCGGGACTGCCTCCTACAATGAGCAGTTCTTC. Its protein product is CASSVAGTASYNEQFF. The chain uses TRBV11-3 and TRBJ2-1, with D possibly TRBD2 on 6 matching bases. CDR1 and CDR2 (germline): SGHNT, YENEEA. The CDR3 has 16 amino acids. The V end was cut by 5 bases, the J end by 0 bases, with 14 bases between.

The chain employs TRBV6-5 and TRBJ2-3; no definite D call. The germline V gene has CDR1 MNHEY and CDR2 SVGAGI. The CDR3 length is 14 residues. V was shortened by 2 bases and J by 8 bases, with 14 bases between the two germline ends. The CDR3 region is CASSYSDSSATQYF. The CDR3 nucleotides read TGTGCCAGCAGTTACAGTGACTCATCGGCTACGCAGTATTTT.

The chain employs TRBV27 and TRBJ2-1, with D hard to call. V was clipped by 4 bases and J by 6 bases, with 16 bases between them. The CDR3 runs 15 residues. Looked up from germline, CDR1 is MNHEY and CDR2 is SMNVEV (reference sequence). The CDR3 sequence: CASSWYYRLGNEQFF. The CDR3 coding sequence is TGTGCCAGCAGTTGGTATTATAGACTCGGCAATGAGCAGTTCTTC.